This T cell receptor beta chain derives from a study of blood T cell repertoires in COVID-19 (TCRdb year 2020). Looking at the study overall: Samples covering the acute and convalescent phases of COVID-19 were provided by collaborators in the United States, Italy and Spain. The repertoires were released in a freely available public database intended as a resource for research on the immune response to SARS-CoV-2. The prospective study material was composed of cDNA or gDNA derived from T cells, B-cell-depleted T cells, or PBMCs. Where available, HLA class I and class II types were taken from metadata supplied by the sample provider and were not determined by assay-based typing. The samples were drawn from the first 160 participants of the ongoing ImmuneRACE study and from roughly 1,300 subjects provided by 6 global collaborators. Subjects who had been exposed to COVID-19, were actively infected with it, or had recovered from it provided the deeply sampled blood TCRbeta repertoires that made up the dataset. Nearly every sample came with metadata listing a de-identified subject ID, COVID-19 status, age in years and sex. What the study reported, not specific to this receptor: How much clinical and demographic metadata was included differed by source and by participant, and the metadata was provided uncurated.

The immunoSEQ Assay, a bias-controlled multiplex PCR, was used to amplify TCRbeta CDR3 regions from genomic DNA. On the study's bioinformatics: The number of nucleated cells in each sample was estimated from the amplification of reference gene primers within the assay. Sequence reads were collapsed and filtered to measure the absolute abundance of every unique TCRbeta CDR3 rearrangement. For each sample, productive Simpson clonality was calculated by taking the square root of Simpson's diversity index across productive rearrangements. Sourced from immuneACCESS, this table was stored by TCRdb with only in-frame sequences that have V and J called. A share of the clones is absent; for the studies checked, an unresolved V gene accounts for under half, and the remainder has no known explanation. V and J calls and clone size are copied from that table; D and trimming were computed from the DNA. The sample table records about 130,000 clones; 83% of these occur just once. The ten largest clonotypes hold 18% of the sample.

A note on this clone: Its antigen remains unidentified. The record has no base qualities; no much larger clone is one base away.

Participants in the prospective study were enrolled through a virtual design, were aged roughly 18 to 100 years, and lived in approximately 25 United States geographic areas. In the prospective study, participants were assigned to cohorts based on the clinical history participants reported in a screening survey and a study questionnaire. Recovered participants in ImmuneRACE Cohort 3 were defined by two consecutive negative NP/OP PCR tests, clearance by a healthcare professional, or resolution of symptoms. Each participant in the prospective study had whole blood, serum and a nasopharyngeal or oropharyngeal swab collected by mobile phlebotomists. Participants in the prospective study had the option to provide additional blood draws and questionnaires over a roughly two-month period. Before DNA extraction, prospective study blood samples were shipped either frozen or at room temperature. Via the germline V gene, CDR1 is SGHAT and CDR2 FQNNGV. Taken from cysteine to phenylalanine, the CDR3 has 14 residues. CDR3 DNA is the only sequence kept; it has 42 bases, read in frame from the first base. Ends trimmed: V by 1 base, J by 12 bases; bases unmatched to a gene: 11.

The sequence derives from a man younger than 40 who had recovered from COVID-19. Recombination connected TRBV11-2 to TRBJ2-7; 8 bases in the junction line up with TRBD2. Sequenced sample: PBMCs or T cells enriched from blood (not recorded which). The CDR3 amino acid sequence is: CASSLAGGAAGAYF. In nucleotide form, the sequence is TGTGCCAGCAGCTTAGCGGGGGGGGCCGCAGGGGCGTACTTC.